These 32 T cell receptor beta chains share one sample of origin, sequenced in a study of shared clonotypes between healthy human individuals. Sequencing used immunoSEQ multiplex PCR; TCRdb keeps in-frame clones, though not all of them. The data contain about 1.5 million clones, 98% of them singletons. Source material: naive CD4+ T cells sorted from blood. As for subset: CD45RA+ positively selected. The receptors shown here come from a young man in good health.

This chain uses TRBV7-9 with TRBJ1-4; D possibly corresponds to TRBD1 (6 bases). In germline, CDR1 is SEHNR, CDR2 FQNEAQ (reference sequence). This CDR3 has 14 residues. Trimming took off 3 bases at V and 4 bases at J, with 9 bases between the two ends. The chain's CDR3 is CASSFGQNNEKLFF. The CDR3 DNA follows: TGTGCCAGCAGCTTCGGACAGAATAATGAAAAACTGTTTTTT.

The rearrangement joins TRBV19 to TRBJ2-2; D not certain. Germline lookup yields CDR1 LNHDA and CDR2 SQIVND (reference sequence). The CDR3 loop spans 14 amino acids. Trimming removed 3 bases from V and 2 bases from J, with 7 bases in between. The CDR3 spells CASSMNRNTGELFF. The CDR3, as DNA: TGTGCCAGTAGTATGAACAGAAACACCGGGGAGCTGTTTTTT.

The rearrangement uses TRBV6-1 and TRBJ2-7; 8 nucleotides agree with TRBD1. The CDR3 loop spans 15 amino acids. CDR1 and CDR2 from the germline V gene are MNHNS and SASEGT. The ends lost 6 bases at V and 1 base at J; junction bases unmatched: 8. The DNA for the CDR3 is TGTGCCAGCAGCCTTACCCGGGACAGGTCCTACGAGCAGTACTTC. This gives the protein CASSLTRDRSYEQYF.

The V and J genes are TRBV6-5 and TRBJ2-5, with D unresolved. Germline V lookup: CDR1 MNHEY, CDR2 SVGAGI. Trimming shortened V by 2 bases and J by 1 base, and 14 bases separated the two germline ends. There are 16 residues in the CDR3. The chain's CDR3 is CASSYGLGVFQETQYF. CDR3 DNA: TGTGCCAGCAGTTACGGCTTGGGCGTATTCCAAGAGACCCAGTACTTC.

This chain connects TRBV7-2 to TRBJ2-7; D possibly matches TRBD1 or TRBD2 (5 bases each). V was shortened by 5 bases and J by 4 bases, with 15 bases between the two germline ends. In germline, CDR1 is SGHTA, CDR2 FQGNSA. The length of the CDR3 is 14 residues. The CDR3 sequence: CASSPPGRRYEQYF. The CDR3 coding sequence is TGTGCCAGCAGCCCCCCGGGACGGCGTTACGAGCAGTACTTC.

The rearrangement uses TRBV11-2 and TRBJ2-5, with 8 bases that match TRBD1. The CDR3 contains 16 residues. Germline trimming cut 3 bases from V and 4 bases from J; bases unmatched to any gene: 10. Germline CDR1 and CDR2: SGHAT and FQNNGV. The chain's CDR3 is CASSFSRQGIGETQYF. The CDR3 coding sequence is TGTGCCAGCAGCTTTTCGCGACAGGGGATCGGAGAGACCCAGTACTTC.

CDR3 in amino acids: CASGLAGTYEQYF. DNA for the CDR3: TGTGCCAGCGGACTAGCGGGGACCTACGAGCAGTACTTC. The chain is built from TRBV27 and TRBJ2-7; 12 bases are shared with TRBD2. Trimming cost V 8 bases and J 2 bases; bases outside gene matches: 1. This CDR3 has 13 amino acids. Germline CDR1 and CDR2: MNHEY and SMNVEV (reference sequence).

The J gene is TRBJ2-7, the V gene TRBV5-1, with D possibly being TRBD1 (6 bases). The CDR3 has 14 residues. V was clipped by 4 bases and J by 1 base, with 12 bases between them. CDR1 and CDR2 from the germline V gene are SGHRS and YFSETQ. The CDR3 here is CASSARTDSYEQYF. The CDR3 nucleotides are TGCGCCAGCAGCGCCCGGACAGATTCCTACGAGCAGTACTTC.

The chain employs TRBV18 and TRBJ2-7; a weak D match, TRBD2 (5 bases). The CDR3 spans 13 residues. The germline gives CDR1 KGHSH, CDR2 LQKENI. V lost 3 bases, J lost 3 bases, and 9 bases lay in between. The CDR3 here is CASSPTKIYEQYF. The CDR3 DNA reads TGTGCCAGCTCACCGACTAAAATCTACGAGCAGTACTTC.

The CDR3 loop is CASSELGLATDTQYF. DNA for the CDR3: TGTGCCAGCAGTGAACTTGGACTAGCAACAGATACGCAGTATTTT. This chain joins TRBV6-1 and TRBJ2-3; 8 positions match TRBD2. The J segment lost 3 bases and the V segment lost 2 bases, leaving 4 bases of the junction unmatched. This CDR3 contains 15 residues. Germline CDR1 reads MNHNS; CDR2 reads SASEGT.

The V gene is TRBV7-7, the J gene TRBJ2-7, with 8 bases matching TRBD2. J was trimmed by 6 bases and V by 5 bases; bases with no gene match: 12. Per germline, CDR1 SSHAT and CDR2 FNYEAQ (reference sequence). This CDR3 contains 15 residues. CDR3 DNA: TGTGCCAGCAGCCCCGAACTAGCGGACGCTGGCGAGCAGTACTTC. Translation: CASSPELADAGEQYF.

J is TRBJ2-2 and V is TRBV19; tentative D call: TRBD2 (6 bases). Trimming removed 1 base from V and 4 bases from J, with 13 bases in between. The CDR3 is made up of 16 amino acids. Looked up from germline, CDR1 is LNHDA and CDR2 is SQIVND (reference sequence). In DNA, the CDR3 is TGTGCCAGTAGTATAGGGGGACTCCAGTTCACCGGGGAGCTGTTTTTT. As protein: CASSIGGLQFTGELFF.

This chain connects TRBV4-2 to TRBJ1-1; D is uncertain. The CDR3 is made up of 13 amino acids. The germline CDR1 and CDR2 sequences are LGHNA and YNFKEQ. Deletions cut 2 bases from V and 1 base from J, with 5 bases between. This CDR3 reads CASSQSGNTEAFF. The CDR3 bases are TGTGCCAGCAGCCAATCAGGGAACACTGAAGCTTTCTTT.

The chain uses TRBV6-5 and TRBJ2-3; D could derive from TRBD1 or TRBD2 (5 bases each). V was clipped by 6 bases and J by 10 bases, with 14 bases between them. Germline V CDR1 and CDR2: MNHEY, SVGAGI. The CDR3 has 12 amino acids. For the CDR3, the DNA is TGTGCCAGCAGCCGCTCGGGACCAGCGCAGTATTTT. Its translation: CASSRSGPAQYF.

The V and J genes are TRBV27 and TRBJ2-1; D unresolved. With 2 bases removed from V and 3 bases from J, the gap between germline ends came to 5 bases. Per germline, CDR1 MNHEY and CDR2 SMNVEV (reference sequence). This CDR3 comprises 13 residues. In nucleotides, the CDR3 is TGTGCCAGCAGTTTACTGGACTACAATGAGCAGTTCTTC. Protein: CASSLLDYNEQFF.

V is TRBV30 and J is TRBJ1-1; D gene unclear. Trimming took off 4 bases at V and 5 bases at J, with 11 bases between the two ends. CDR3 length: 12 amino acids. CDR1 is GTSNPN, CDR2 SVGIG, per germline (reference sequence). The CDR3 nucleotides read TGTGCCTGGACGCTGGGAAGGACTGAAGCTTTCTTT. Its protein product is CAWTLGRTEAFF.

A single count supports this clone. The gene calls are TRBV7-9 and TRBJ2-7, with D perhaps given as TRBD1 or TRBD2 (5 bases each). This CDR3 has 15 residues. V shed 5 bases and J shed 2 bases, with 16 bases lying between them. From germline, CDR1 is SEHNR and CDR2 FQNEAQ (reference sequence). The CDR3 sequence: CASSPRDRGAYEQYF. CDR3 DNA: TGTGCCAGCAGCCCCCGGGACCGAGGTGCCTACGAGCAGTACTTC.

The rearrangement links TRBV18 to TRBJ2-7; D remains unclear. V gave up 0 bases and J gave up 2 bases, with 11 bases separating them. CDR3 length: 15 amino acids. The V gene's germline CDR1 is KGHSH and CDR2 LQKENI. CDR3 loop: CASSPPSHGAYEQYF. The CDR3 DNA follows: TGTGCCAGCTCACCACCGAGCCACGGAGCCTACGAGCAGTACTTC.

The chain couples TRBV5-4 to TRBJ2-1; 10 nucleotides align to TRBD2. Losses at the gene ends were 4 bases for V and 6 bases for J; bases not matched to a gene: 7. CDR1 is SGHNT, CDR2 YYREEE, per germline (reference sequence). The CDR3 has 15 amino acids. The CDR3 loop is CASSPPSGSGNEQFF. In nucleotides, the CDR3 is TGTGCCAGCAGCCCACCTAGCGGGAGTGGCAATGAGCAGTTCTTC.

The table lists this clone with a count of one. This chain links TRBV6-1 with TRBJ1-2; D is perhaps TRBD1 (6 bases). The germline gives CDR1 MNHNS, CDR2 SASEGT. The CDR3 sequence is 18 residues long. V was trimmed by 1 base and J by 1 base, leaving 19 bases between them. The CDR3 DNA is TGTGCCAGCAGTGAAGTCACCGGGCGACAGGCAAATAACTATGGCTACACCTTC. Translation gives CASSEVTGRQANNYGYTF.

The genes are TRBV18 and TRBJ2-7; D may correspond to TRBD1 or TRBD2 (5 bases each). The CDR3 runs 17 residues. Per the germline V gene, CDR1 is KGHSH and CDR2 is LQKENI. The ends were cut back, 8 bases at V and 5 bases at J, with 28 bases in the middle. The CDR3 is CASASQRGPGSDHEQYF. DNA of the CDR3: TGTGCCAGCGCCTCCCAGAGAGGGCCAGGGTCGGACCACGAGCAGTACTTC.

This chain connects TRBV7-6 to TRBJ2-7, with 8 bases that match TRBD2. CDR3 length: 14 amino acids. Looked up from germline, CDR1 is SGHVS and CDR2 is FNYEAQ. V trimming: 2 bases; J trimming: 6 bases; junction bases outside the gene matches: 6. The chain's CDR3 is CASSLNGRAGEQYF. The CDR3 DNA sequence: TGTGCCAGCAGCTTAAACGGGAGGGCAGGCGAGCAGTACTTC.

V gene TRBV9 combines with J gene TRBJ2-5; no definite D call. There are 16 residues in the CDR3. Between the trimmed V and J ends, which lost 0 bases and 7 bases, there was a span of 19 bases. Germline V lookup: CDR1 SGDLS, CDR2 YYNGEE. The CDR3 region is CASSVESVGNLWTQYF. Written as DNA, the CDR3 is TGTGCCAGCAGCGTAGAGTCAGTAGGAAACCTTTGGACCCAGTACTTC.

The chain links TRBV19 to TRBJ1-2; D is undetermined. V was shortened by 5 bases and J by 6 bases, with 10 bases between the two germline ends. The CDR3 has 12 amino acids. Germline V gene sequence: CDR1 LNHDA, CDR2 SQIVND (reference sequence). In nucleotides, the CDR3 is TGTGCCAGTAGTCGACCCGAAAATGGCTACACCTTC. Protein product: CASSRPENGYTF.

This chain links TRBV5-1 with TRBJ1-3; D gene ambiguous. Germline loops: CDR1 SGHRS, CDR2 YFSETQ. V was pared by 2 bases and J by 0 bases, with 12 bases between. The length of the CDR3 is 16 residues. The CDR3 sequence: CASSFGQTSSGNTIYF. CDR3 DNA sequence: TGCGCCAGCAGCTTCGGGCAGACGAGCTCTGGAAACACCATATATTTT.

V gene TRBV6-6 combines with J gene TRBJ2-2, with 8 nucleotides matching TRBD1. The germline gives CDR1 MNHNY, CDR2 SVGAGI (reference sequence). This CDR3 spans 13 amino acids. V shed 8 bases, J shed 3 bases, and the junction held 2 bases outside the gene matches. The CDR3 here is CASQGAYTGELFF. The CDR3 DNA follows: TGTGCCAGCCAGGGGGCTTACACCGGGGAGCTGTTTTTT.

Details on this clone: Distinct nucleotide sequences in the sample also encode this CDR3. This chain joins TRBV10-1 and TRBJ2-7, with 11 nucleotides matching TRBD2. The V and J ends lost 5 bases and 2 bases, in that order; junction bases with no gene match: 2. From germline, CDR1 is WNHNN and CDR2 SYGVQD (reference sequence). The CDR3 extends over 14 amino acids. The CDR3, as DNA: TGCGCCAGCAGTCGACTAGCGGGAACCTACGAGCAGTACTTC. Its protein product is CASSRLAGTYEQYF.

The chain combines TRBV28 with TRBJ1-2; 8 bases are a match to TRBD1. The CDR3 has 14 amino acids. Germline CDR1 reads MDHEN; CDR2 reads SYDVKM. The ends lost 3 bases at V and 2 bases at J; junction bases unmatched: 2. The CDR3 reads CASSLTGENYGYTF. CDR3 coding DNA: TGTGCCAGCAGTTTGACAGGGGAGAACTATGGCTACACCTTC.

The chain uses TRBV7-2 and TRBJ2-1; 12 nucleotides align to TRBD2. Germline values: CDR1 SGHTA, CDR2 FQGNSA. The V gene end was trimmed by 5 bases and the J gene end by 4 bases; junction bases not matched to a gene: 6. The CDR3 extends over 16 amino acids. CDR3 DNA sequence: TGTGCCAGCAGCGAAGGACTAGCGGGGACATACAATGAGCAGTTCTTC. It codes for CASSEGLAGTYNEQFF.

The rearrangement joins TRBV30 to TRBJ1-1; D gene unclear. Per the germline V gene, CDR1 is GTSNPN and CDR2 is SVGIG (reference sequence). V was clipped by 5 bases and J by 0 bases, with 13 bases between them. This CDR3 contains 14 residues. This CDR3 reads CAWAAPRLNTEAFF. DNA of the CDR3: TGTGCCTGGGCCGCTCCCCGACTGAACACTGAAGCTTTCTTT.

This chain links TRBV5-1 with TRBJ2-5; no reliable D call. V gave up 1 base and J gave up 10 bases, with 14 bases separating them. The CDR3 is 13 residues long. Germline V lookup: CDR1 SGHRS, CDR2 YFSETQ. The CDR3 here is CASSLFEYGDQYF. Written as DNA, the CDR3 is TGCGCCAGCAGCTTGTTTGAATATGGGGACCAGTACTTC.

The CDR3 nucleotides are TGTGCCAGCAGCTTTCGACAGGGCGGAAGGGCCCAGCATTTT. This gives the protein CASSFRQGGRAQHF. The rearrangement joins TRBV5-6 to TRBJ1-5; 7 nucleotides line up with TRBD1. Germline trimming cut 2 bases from V and 11 bases from J; bases unmatched to any gene: 10. The CDR3 spans 14 residues. CDR1 is SGHDT, CDR2 YYEEEE, per germline.